This entry lists 31 T cell receptor beta chains sequenced from one sample in a study of T cell clonality in common variable immunodeficiency. Points from the study as a whole: Fewer deletions and N-nucleotide insertions were reportedly seen in common variable immunodeficiency TCR beta sequences.

Repertoires were generated with immunoSEQ multiplex PCR, while TCRdb's copy carries only in-frame clones and drops some. This repertoire lists about 20,000 clones without singletons; under 3% sits in the top ten. These receptors are not linked to any known antigen. The sequencing sample was made of peripheral blood mononuclear cells. These receptors all come from a human donor with common variable immunodeficiency.

On this clone itself: The read ends 3 residues early relative to the CDR3; the germline J gene fills the gap. This chain links TRBV18 with TRBJ2-3; 7 positions match TRBD2. Trimming took 2 bases from V and 3 from J; bases not matched to a gene: 2. The CDR3 extends over 14 amino acids. Germline V gene lookup returns CDR1 KGHSH and CDR2 LQKENI. The chain's CDR3 is CASSPWTSTDTQYF. Incomplete CDR3 DNA: TGTGCCAGCTCACCATGGACTAGTACAGATACG.

This clone was seen more than once but under ten times. The sequence runs out 3 residues before the end of the CDR3; the remainder is reconstructed from the germline J gene. The V gene is TRBV18, the J gene TRBJ2-5, with TRBD2 matching over 7 bases. The CDR3 spans 15 residues. The J segment lost 1 base and the V segment lost 6 bases, leaving 8 bases of the junction unmatched. Germline V gives CDR1 KGHSH, CDR2 LQKENI. CDR3 loop: CASSGRAGVQETQYF. CDR3 DNA, as far as it was read: TGTGCCAGCTCCGGGCGTGCGGGGGTCCAAGAGACC.

The sample holds a few counts of this clone. The CDR3 is cut off 3 residues early in the read; its end comes from the germline J gene. The chain links TRBV2 to TRBJ1-4; the D gene is possibly TRBD1 (5 bases). Germline-derived CDR1 and CDR2 are SNHLY and FYNNEI. The CDR3 is made up of 14 amino acids. Trimming cost V 6 bases and J 9 bases, with 17 bases left between them. CDR3 in amino acids: CASSQGTGGKKLFF. Partial CDR3 DNA: TGTGCCAGCAGCCAAGGAACGGGGGGGAAAAAA.

On this clone: The read is 3 residues too short to cover the CDR3 end, so that end is filled in from the germline J gene. The rearrangement joins TRBV18 to TRBJ2-5; no clear D. The germline gives CDR1 KGHSH, CDR2 LQKENI. The V and J ends lost 5 bases and 5 bases respectively, with 15 bases between them. This CDR3 has 14 amino acids. The CDR3: CASSFNHYGETQYF. The CDR3 DNA, read in part, is TGTGCCAGCTCATTCAATCATTACGGGGAGACC.

This clone turned up a few times. Read sequence stops 3 residues before the CDR3 end, and the germline J gene provides the missing end. This chain uses TRBV18 with TRBJ2-1; 9 bases fit TRBD2. The CDR3 has 17 amino acids. With V trimmed by 3 bases and J by 0 bases, 6 bases remained unmatched. From germline, CDR1 is KGHSH and CDR2 LQKENI. This CDR3 reads CASSPQSGRSSYNEQFF. Partial CDR3 DNA: TGTGCCAGCTCACCCCAAAGCGGGAGGAGCTCCTACAATGAG.

A word on this clone: The read falls 3 residues short of the CDR3 end, and the missing part is taken from the germline J gene. The chain carries TRBV7-6 and TRBJ2-7, with D possibly matching TRBD2 (6 bases). Trimming took off 4 bases at V and 2 bases at J, with 21 bases between the two ends. CDR1 SGHVS and CDR2 FNYEAQ come from the germline V gene. This CDR3 region has 17 residues. The sequenced CDR3 bases are TGTGCCAGCAGCTCAAACCATCCGGAGGGGATTCCCTACGAG. Its translation is CASSSNHPEGIPYE. The CDR3 in full is CASSSNHPEGIPYEQYF.

This clone was observed a handful of times. The read is 3 residues too short to cover the CDR3 end, so that end is filled in from the germline J gene. The chain carries TRBV7-9 and TRBJ1-2, with D uncertain. The V end was cut by 1 base, the J end by 4 bases, with 4 bases between. This CDR3 has 12 amino acids. The germline V gene has CDR1 SEHNR and CDR2 FQNEAQ (reference sequence). The CDR3 protein is CASSLDGYGYTF. CDR3 DNA, as far as it was read: TGTGCCAGCAGCTTAGACGGCTATGGC.

Concerning this clone: The read stops 3 residues short of the end of the CDR3; the missing end is completed from the germline J gene. The chain has TRBV7-2 and TRBJ2-2, with D unclear. V was trimmed by 5 bases and J by 7 bases, leaving 11 bases between them. Germline V CDR1 and CDR2: SGHTA, FQGNSA. The CDR3 is 13 residues long. Here the CDR3 reads CASSLSPGGELFF. The part of the CDR3 DNA that was read is TGTGCCAGCAGCCTCTCACCAGGCGGGGAG. Filled out from reference TRBV7-2 and TRBJ2-2, the complete variable domain reads GAGVSQSPSNKVTEKGKDVELRCDPISGHTALYWYRQSLGQGLEFLIYFQGNSAPDKSGLPSDRFSAERTGGSVSTLTIQRTQQEDSAVYLCASSLSPGGELFFGEGSRLTVL.

The CDR3 protein is CASSPILGSVNTEAFF. Partial CDR3 DNA: TGTGCCAGCTCACCTATTCTGGGCAGTGTGAACACTGAA. The rearrangement links TRBV18 to TRBJ1-1; D gene ambiguous. With the read ending 3 residues before the CDR3 end, the germline J gene is used to fill in that end. The CDR3 totals 16 residues. The germline V gene has CDR1 KGHSH and CDR2 LQKENI. Between the trimmed V and J ends, which lost 3 bases and 0 bases, there was a span of 14 bases.

About this clone itself: The CDR3 extends 3 residues past the end of the read, so its final part is completed from the germline J gene. V is TRBV18 and J is TRBJ1-2; D unclear. Trimming took 2 bases from V and 4 from J, leaving 8 bases between them. The CDR3 extends over 13 amino acids. Germline CDR1 reads KGHSH; CDR2 reads LQKENI. The chain's CDR3 is CASSPSLAYGYTF. The part of the CDR3 DNA that was read is TGTGCCAGCTCACCATCGTTGGCCTATGGC.

This clone is classed as medium-sized (0.01 to 0.1%). The read terminates 3 residues ahead of where the CDR3 ends, so the germline J gene completes it. J is TRBJ2-3 and V is TRBV20-1; 8 bases fit TRBD2. Germline CDR1 and CDR2: DFQATT and SNEGSKA (reference sequence). The CDR3 length is 14 residues. J gave up 0 bases and V 4 bases, and 3 bases lay outside the gene matches. The sequenced CDR3 bases are TGCAGTGCTAATACTAGCGGAAGCACAGATACG. This sequence encodes CSANTSGSTDT. The whole CDR3 is CSANTSGSTDTQYF.

As to this clone: The read terminates 3 residues before the CDR3 end, so the remaining end is supplied by the germline J gene. The J gene is TRBJ1-5, the V gene TRBV19, with 12 bases that match TRBD1. This CDR3 is built from 19 residues. V shed 1 base and J 2 bases; nucleotides not matched to a gene: 9. Germline V gene sequence: CDR1 LNHDA, CDR2 SQIVND (reference sequence). The chain's CDR3 is CASSIGDRGRGLGNQPQHF. CDR3 bases read: TGTGCCAGTAGTATAGGGGACAGGGGGCGCGGACTGGGCAATCAGCCC.

As for this clone: The missing CDR3 end, 3 residues past where the read stops, is filled in from the germline J gene. This chain joins TRBV19 and TRBJ1-5, with no clear D. With 7 bases removed from V and 2 bases from J, the gap between germline ends came to 15 bases. The CDR3 extends over 15 amino acids. Germline V CDR1 and CDR2: LNHDA, SQIVND (reference sequence). CDR3 sequence reads: CASKLTGFGNQPQHF. Partial CDR3 DNA: TGTGCCAGTAAGTTGACCGGGTTCGGCAATCAGCCC.

A remark on this clone: The CDR3 goes on 3 residues after the read ends, and that part is filled in from the germline J gene. V gene TRBV18 combines with J gene TRBJ2-5, with 9 bases fitting TRBD1. Trimming at V came to 3 bases and at J to 5 bases, leaving 13 bases not matched to a gene. The CDR3 extends over 17 amino acids. Germline-derived CDR1 and CDR2 are KGHSH and LQKENI. CDR3 DNA, as far as it was read: TGTGCCAGCTCACCTCAGAGGGCCACAGGGGGCCGGGAGACC. It encodes CASSPQRATGGRET. The whole CDR3 protein reads CASSPQRATGGRETQYF.

Points on this clone: The read stops 3 residues short of the end of the CDR3; the missing end is completed from the germline J gene. The chain has TRBV6-2 or TRBV6-3 and TRBJ1-1; 8 bases match TRBD1. Germline assignment: CDR1 MNHEY and CDR2 SVGEGT. This CDR3 comprises 13 residues. CDR3 protein: CASRNTGGLDAFF. The DNA read from the CDR3 is TGTGCCAGCAGAAACACAGGGGGGTTGGAT.

As for this clone: The CDR3 end lies 3 residues beyond the end of the read and is filled in from the germline J gene. The V and J genes are TRBV19 and TRBJ2-7, with D perhaps TRBD2 (5 bases). Germline loops: CDR1 LNHDA, CDR2 SQIVND (reference sequence). There are 14 residues in the CDR3. V gave up 7 bases and J gave up 2 bases, with 15 bases separating them. Partial CDR3 DNA: TGTGCCAGTATGGCGGGCGGAAACGCCTACGAG. This sequence encodes CASMAGGNAYE. The whole CDR3 protein reads CASMAGGNAYEQYF.

About this clone itself: Read coverage stops 3 residues before the CDR3 terminus; the germline J gene supplies the remainder. The chain recombines TRBV19 with TRBJ2-3; weak D call: TRBD1 (5 bases). CDR1 is LNHDA and CDR2 is SQIVND in the germline V gene (reference sequence). V was cut by 7 bases and J by 0 bases, with 14 bases left in between. The CDR3 totals 15 residues. The sequenced part of the CDR3 DNA is TGTGCCAGTACCATGGGGCCATCTAGCACAGATACG. It translates to CASTMGPSSTDT. The entire CDR3 protein reads CASTMGPSSTDTQYF.

At least ten counts were recorded for this clone. The read finishes 3 residues shy of the CDR3 end, and the germline J gene is used to complete it. The chain carries TRBV29-1 and TRBJ1-1; TRBD1 is a possible D gene (5 bases). The V end was cut by 5 bases, the J end by 4 bases, with 8 bases between. Germline CDR1 is SQVTM and CDR2 is ANQGSEA. The CDR3 covers 11 residues. CDR3 DNA, as far as it was read: TGCAGCGTTAAGGGGAGCACTGAA. As protein: CSVKGSTE. The whole CDR3 protein reads CSVKGSTEAFF. Full variable domain (missing parts from reference TRBV29-1 and TRBJ1-1): SAVISQKPSRDICQRGTSLTIQCQVDSQVTMMFWYRQQPGQSLTLIATANQGSEATYESGFVIDKFPISRPNLTFSTLTVSNMSPEDSSIYLCSVKGSTEAFFGQGTRLTVV.

A note on this clone: The read stops 3 residues short of the end of the CDR3; the missing end is completed from the germline J gene. The chain combines TRBV19 with TRBJ1-5, with no clear D. This CDR3 comprises 16 residues. Looked up from germline, CDR1 is LNHDA and CDR2 is SQIVND (reference sequence). Trimming took off 5 bases at V and 0 bases at J, with 14 bases between the two ends. The CDR3 sequence: CASSSSRLSSNQPQHF. The sequenced part of the CDR3 DNA is TGTGCCAGTAGTTCCAGCCGACTTAGTAGCAATCAGCCC. Full variable domain (missing parts from reference TRBV19 and TRBJ1-5): DGGITQSPKYLFRKEGQNVTLSCEQNLNHDAMYWYRQDPGQGLRLIYYSQIVNDFQKGDIAEGYSVSREKKESFPLTVTSAQKNPTAFYLCASSSSRLSSNQPQHFGDGTRLSIL.

This clone was recorded a few times. The CDR3 is cut off 3 residues early in the read; its end comes from the germline J gene. The gene calls are TRBV18 and TRBJ1-1; the D gene is possibly TRBD1 (6 bases). V shed 3 bases and J shed 3 bases, with 17 bases lying between them. Germline assignment: CDR1 KGHSH and CDR2 LQKENI. The CDR3 sequence is 16 residues long. CDR3 DNA, as far as it was read: TGTGCCAGCTCACCGGGGGGGGGCTGGAGGTACACTGAA. Amino acids: CASSPGGGWRYTE. The whole CDR3 protein reads CASSPGGGWRYTEAFF.

A note on this clone: With the read ending 3 residues before the CDR3 end, the germline J gene is used to fill in that end. The gene calls are TRBV2 and TRBJ2-3, with 8 bases matching TRBD1. The germline CDR1 and CDR2 sequences are SNHLY and FYNNEI. The CDR3 contains 16 residues. V shed 7 bases and J 4 bases; nucleotides not matched to a gene: 13. The CDR3 loop reads CASIPLGRGPSDTQYF. The CDR3 DNA, read in part, is TGTGCCAGCATCCCCCTGGGCAGGGGGCCGTCAGATACG. Filled out from reference TRBV2 and TRBJ2-3, the complete variable domain reads EPEVTQTPSHQVTQMGQEVILRCVPISNHLYFYWYRQILGQKVEFLVSFYNNEISEKSEIFDDQFSVERPDGSNFTLKIRSTKLEDSAMYFCASIPLGRGPSDTQYFGPGTRLTVL.

Only a few counts were recorded for this clone. The CDR3 is cut off 3 residues early in the read; its end comes from the germline J gene. The J gene is TRBJ2-3, the V gene TRBV19; D gene ambiguous. Germline CDR1 is LNHDA and CDR2 is SQIVND (reference sequence). Trimming stripped 4 bases from V and 0 bases from J, with 17 bases between. The CDR3 has 17 amino acids. The CDR3 is CASSTRPDTYSTDTQYF. The part of the CDR3 DNA that was read is TGTGCCAGTAGTACCCGCCCTGACACCTATAGCACAGATACG.

About this clone itself: The read comes to an end 3 residues before the CDR3 does, leaving the germline J gene to fill in the end. V usage is TRBV19 and J usage is TRBJ2-2, with 8 bases identical to TRBD2. V was clipped by 3 bases and J by 1 base; unmatched bases: 7. Germline loops: CDR1 LNHDA, CDR2 SQIVND (reference sequence). The CDR3 sequence is 17 residues long. CDR3 protein: CASSMTSGGVNTGELFF. The sequenced CDR3 bases are TGTGCCAGTAGTATGACCTCGGGAGGGGTGAACACCGGGGAG.

Points on this clone: Coverage ceases 3 residues before the CDR3 finishes, and the germline J gene fills in the end. V is TRBV6-2 or TRBV6-3 and J is TRBJ2-5, with 12 bases lining up with TRBD2. Germline CDR1 and CDR2: MNHEY and SVGEGT. The junction had 5 bases not matched to a gene; V was cut back by 4 bases and J by 5 bases. CDR3 length equals 15 residues. Incomplete CDR3 DNA: TGTGCCAGCAGTTCGGGACTAGCGGGTTCGGAGACC. It codes for CASSSGLAGSET. The entire CDR3 protein is CASSSGLAGSETQYF.

This clone has only a few counts. The read ends 3 residues early relative to the CDR3; the germline J gene fills the gap. The chain recombines TRBV18 with TRBJ1-1; D unresolved. The CDR3 has 14 amino acids. In germline, CDR1 is KGHSH, CDR2 LQKENI. The CDR3 protein is CASSPSLYGEGAFF. Partial CDR3 DNA: TGTGCCAGCTCACCATCACTTTACGGGGAGGGA.

This clone was detected a few times. The read is 3 residues too short to cover the CDR3 end, so that end is filled in from the germline J gene. The V call is TRBV18, the J call TRBJ2-7, with 10 bases lining up with TRBD2. V dropped 3 bases and J dropped 4; count of bases not matched to a gene: 0. Germline CDR1 is KGHSH and CDR2 is LQKENI. The CDR3 has 13 amino acids. The CDR3 sequence: CASSPTSGYEQYF. The part of the CDR3 DNA that was read is TGTGCCAGCTCACCGACTAGCGGGTACGAG.

This clone was seen a few times. The CDR3 goes on 3 residues after the read ends, and that part is filled in from the germline J gene. V is TRBV19 and J is TRBJ2-7, with TRBD1 matching over 9 bases. This CDR3 region has 14 residues. The V segment lost 5 bases and the J segment 5 bases; nucleotides outside the gene matches: 7. Per germline, CDR1 LNHDA and CDR2 SQIVND (reference sequence). The CDR3 sequence is CASSRGQGRDEQYF. The CDR3 DNA, read in part, is TGTGCCAGTAGTCGGGGACAGGGACGCGACGAG.

About this clone itself: The DNA ends 3 residues before the CDR3 does, and the rest of the CDR3 is filled in from the germline J gene. The rearrangement links TRBV18 to TRBJ2-7; D gene ambiguous. Trimming took off 2 bases at V and 3 bases at J, with 20 bases between the two ends. Germline CDR1 and CDR2: KGHSH and LQKENI. The CDR3 length is 17 residues. Incomplete CDR3 DNA: TGTGCCAGCTCACCATTAGGTGCAGGTGGCTCCCTCTACGAG. This encodes CASSPLGAGGSLYE. The whole CDR3 region reads CASSPLGAGGSLYEQYF.

Turning to this clone: The read gets to within 3 residues of the CDR3 end, and the germline J gene fills in the rest. V usage is TRBV18 and J usage is TRBJ2-2, with 7 bases that match TRBD2. V was clipped by 4 bases and J by 0 bases; unmatched bases: 5. Germline loops: CDR1 KGHSH, CDR2 LQKENI. The CDR3 has 16 residues. The sequenced CDR3 bases are TGTGCCAGCTCACGGGACTACAGGACGAACACCGGGGAG. This gives the protein CASSRDYRTNTGE. The complete CDR3 reads CASSRDYRTNTGELFF.

The CDR3 sequence is CASSTTGSPETQYF. CDR3 DNA, as far as it was read: TGTGCCAGCAGTACGACAGGGTCCCCAGAGACC. The chain links TRBV2 to TRBJ2-5, with TRBD1 matching over 7 bases. The CDR3 goes on 3 residues after the read ends, and that part is filled in from the germline J gene. J lost 4 bases, V lost 5 bases, and 7 bases had no gene match. The CDR3 runs 14 residues. Germline V CDR1 and CDR2: SNHLY, FYNNEI.

Regarding this clone: Read data end 3 residues before the CDR3 end; the end is taken from the germline J gene. The chain carries TRBV6-2 or TRBV6-3 and TRBJ2-7; 10 bases are a match to TRBD1. V shed 8 bases, J shed 5 bases, and the junction held 6 bases outside the gene matches. Germline CDR1 is MNHEY and CDR2 is SVGEGT. The CDR3 loop spans 13 amino acids. The chain's CDR3 is CASGDRGRDEQYF. CDR3 DNA (partial): TGTGCCAGCGGCGACAGGGGGCGTGACGAG.